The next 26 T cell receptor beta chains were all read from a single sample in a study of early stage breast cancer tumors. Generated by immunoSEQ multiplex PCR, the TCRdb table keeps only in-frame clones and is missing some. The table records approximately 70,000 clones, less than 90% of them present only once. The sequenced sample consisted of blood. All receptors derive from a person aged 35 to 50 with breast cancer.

The CDR3 DNA reads as TGTGCCAGCAGGCAGGGGGCGGCCGGGGAGCTGTTTTTT. Encoded protein: CASRQGAAGELFF. This rearrangement joins TRBV6-5 to TRBJ2-2, with 8 bases lining up with TRBD1. The CDR3 has 13 amino acids. Germline V CDR1 and CDR2: MNHEY, SVGAGI. With 6 bases clipped from V and 6 bases from J, the junction kept 3 bases outside the gene matches.

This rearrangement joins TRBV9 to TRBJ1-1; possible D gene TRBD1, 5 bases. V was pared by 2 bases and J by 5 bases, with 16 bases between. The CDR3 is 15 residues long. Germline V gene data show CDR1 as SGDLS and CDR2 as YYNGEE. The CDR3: CASSVFVGGPTEAFF. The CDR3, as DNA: TGTGCCAGCAGCGTTTTTGTGGGGGGTCCGACTGAAGCTTTCTTT.

For the CDR3, the DNA is TGTGCCAGCAGCTCCCGGGACAGGGGGCGGAATGGCTACACCTTC. It is translated as CASSSRDRGRNGYTF. The chain combines TRBV9 with TRBJ1-2; 12 bases align to TRBD1. The germline V gene encodes CDR1 SGDLS and CDR2 YYNGEE. There are 15 residues in the CDR3. With 4 bases clipped from V and 6 bases from J, the junction kept 7 bases outside the gene matches. The full variable domain, completed using reference TRBV9 and TRBJ1-2, is DSGVTQTPKHLITATGQRVTLRCSPRSGDLSVYWYQQSLDQGLQFLIQYYNGEERAKGNILERFSAQQFPDLHSELNLSSLELGDSALYFCASSSRDRGRNGYTFGSGTRLTVV.

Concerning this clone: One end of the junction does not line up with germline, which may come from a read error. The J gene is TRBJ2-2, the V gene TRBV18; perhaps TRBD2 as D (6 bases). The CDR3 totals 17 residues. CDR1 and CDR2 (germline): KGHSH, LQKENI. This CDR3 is CASSPLAPIRGTGELFF. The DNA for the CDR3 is TGTGCCAGCTCCCCACTAGCACCGATTCGGGGCACCGGGGAGCTGTTTTTT. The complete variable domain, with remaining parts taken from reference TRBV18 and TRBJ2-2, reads NAGVMQNPRHLVRRRGQEARLRCSPMKGHSHVYWYRQLPEEGLKFMVYLQKENIIDESGMPKERFSAEFPKEGPSILRIQQVVRGDSAAYFCASSPLAPIRGTGELFFGEGSRLTVL.

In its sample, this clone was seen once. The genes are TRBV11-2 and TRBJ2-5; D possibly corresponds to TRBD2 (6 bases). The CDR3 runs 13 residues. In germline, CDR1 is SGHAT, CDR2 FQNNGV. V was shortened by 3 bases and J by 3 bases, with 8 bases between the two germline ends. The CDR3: CASSFGGEETQYF. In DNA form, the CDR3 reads TGTGCCAGCAGCTTTGGAGGGGAAGAGACCCAGTACTTC. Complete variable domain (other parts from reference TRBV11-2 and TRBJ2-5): EAGVAQSPRYKIIEKRQSVAFWCNPISGHATLYWYQQILGQGPKLLIQFQNNGVVDDSQLPKDRFSAERLKGVDSTLKIQPAKLEDSAVYLCASSFGGEETQYFGPGTRLLVL.

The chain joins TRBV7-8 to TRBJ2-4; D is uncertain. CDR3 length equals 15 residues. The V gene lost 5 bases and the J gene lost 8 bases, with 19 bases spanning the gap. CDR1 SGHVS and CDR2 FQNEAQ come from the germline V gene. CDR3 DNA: TGTGCCAGCAGCAATTCCTCTCGAATACGAGACATTCAGTACTTC. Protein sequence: CASSNSSRIRDIQYF.

The CDR3 coding sequence is TGTGCCAGCAGCGTAGCTTCGGCAGGGGTGAGCACTGAAGCTTTCTTT. It codes for CASSVASAGVSTEAFF. V usage is TRBV9 and J usage is TRBJ1-1; weak D call: TRBD1 (6 bases). CDR3 size: 16 residues. The V gene's germline CDR1 is SGDLS and CDR2 YYNGEE. The V end lost 0 bases, the J end lost 4 bases, and 16 bases lay between the germline ends.

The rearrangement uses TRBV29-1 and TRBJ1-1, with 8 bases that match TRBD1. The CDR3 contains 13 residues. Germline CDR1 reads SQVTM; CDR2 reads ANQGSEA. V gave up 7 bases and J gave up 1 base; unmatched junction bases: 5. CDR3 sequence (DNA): TGCAGCGCCCAGACAGGGGCGAACACTGAAGCTTTCTTT. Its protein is CSAQTGANTEAFF.

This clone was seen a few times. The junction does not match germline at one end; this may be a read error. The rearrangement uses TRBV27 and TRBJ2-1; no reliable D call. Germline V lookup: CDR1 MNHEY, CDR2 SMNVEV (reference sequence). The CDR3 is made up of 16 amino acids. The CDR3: CASSISQRAFRDEQFF. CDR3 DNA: TGTGCCAGCAGTATATCCCAACGGGCCTTTAGGGATGAGCAGTTCTTC.

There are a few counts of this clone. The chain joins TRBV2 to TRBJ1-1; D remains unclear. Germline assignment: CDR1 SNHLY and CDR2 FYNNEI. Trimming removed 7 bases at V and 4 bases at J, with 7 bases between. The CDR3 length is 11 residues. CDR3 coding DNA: TGTGCCAGCAAGGGTCTCACTGAAGCTTTCTTT. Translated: CASKGLTEAFF.

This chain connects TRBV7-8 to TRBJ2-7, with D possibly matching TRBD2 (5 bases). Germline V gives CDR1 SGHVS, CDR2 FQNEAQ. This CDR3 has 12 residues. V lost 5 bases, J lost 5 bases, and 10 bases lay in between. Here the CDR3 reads CASSRDYHEQYF. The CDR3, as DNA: TGTGCCAGCAGCCGCGACTATCACGAGCAGTACTTC.

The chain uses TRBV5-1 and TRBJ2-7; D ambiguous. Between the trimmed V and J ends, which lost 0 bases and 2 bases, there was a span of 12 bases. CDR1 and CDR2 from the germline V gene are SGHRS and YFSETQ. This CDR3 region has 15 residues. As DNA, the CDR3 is TGCGCCAGCAGCTTGGAAGGCAGGTCCACCTACGAGCAGTACTTC. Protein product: CASSLEGRSTYEQYF.

The CDR3 here is CASSRDREAGELFF. As DNA, the CDR3 is TGTGCCAGCAGCCGTGACAGGGAGGCCGGGGAGCTGTTTTTT. This chain connects TRBV7-3 to TRBJ2-2; D is perhaps TRBD1 (7 bases). The V gene lost 5 bases and the J gene lost 6 bases, with 13 bases spanning the gap. Germline V gives CDR1 SGHTA, CDR2 FQGTGA. The CDR3 covers 14 residues.

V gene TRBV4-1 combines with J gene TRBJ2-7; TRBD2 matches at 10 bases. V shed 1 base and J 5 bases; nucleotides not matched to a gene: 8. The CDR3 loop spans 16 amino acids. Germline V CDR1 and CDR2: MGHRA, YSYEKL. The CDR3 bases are TGCGCCAGCAGCCAAGTTTTTGCTAGCGGGAGAAACGAGCAGTACTTC. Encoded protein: CASSQVFASGRNEQYF.

CDR3 DNA: TGTGCCAGCAGCTTGGCCGGGGGCAATGAGCAGTTCTTC. As protein: CASSLAGGNEQFF. The rearrangement links TRBV5-6 to TRBJ2-1; weak D call: TRBD2 (6 bases). This CDR3 has 13 amino acids. V lost 0 bases and J lost 6, with 7 bases in between. Germline CDR1 and CDR2: SGHDT and YYEEEE.

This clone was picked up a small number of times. The CDR3 loop is CASSLGTLSTGELFF. The DNA of the CDR3 is TGTGCCAGCAGCTTAGGGACACTAAGCACCGGGGAGCTGTTTTTT. V is TRBV7-9 and J is TRBJ2-2, with D perhaps TRBD1 (5 bases). V lost 1 base to trimming and J lost 4 bases, with 10 bases between them. The CDR3 is made up of 15 amino acids. Looked up from germline, CDR1 is SEHNR and CDR2 is FQNEAQ (reference sequence).

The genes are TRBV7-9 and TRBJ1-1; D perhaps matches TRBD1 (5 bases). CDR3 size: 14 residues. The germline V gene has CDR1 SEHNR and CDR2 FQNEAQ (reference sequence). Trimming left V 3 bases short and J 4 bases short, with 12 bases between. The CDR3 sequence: CASSFQGGATEAFF. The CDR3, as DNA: TGTGCCAGCAGCTTTCAAGGAGGGGCCACTGAAGCTTTCTTT.

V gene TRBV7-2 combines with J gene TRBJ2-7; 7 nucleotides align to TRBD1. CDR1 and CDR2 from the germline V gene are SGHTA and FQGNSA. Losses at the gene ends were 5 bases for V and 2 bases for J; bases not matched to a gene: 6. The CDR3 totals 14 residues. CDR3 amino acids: CASSPGGRTYEQYF. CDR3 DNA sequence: TGTGCCAGCAGCCCAGGGGGTCGGACCTACGAGCAGTACTTC.

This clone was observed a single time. The CDR3 reads CASSETRPSTGELFF. The CDR3, as DNA: TGTGCCAGCAGTGAAACTAGGCCGAGCACCGGGGAGCTGTTTTTT. The chain carries TRBV6-1 and TRBJ2-2; weak D call: TRBD2 (5 bases). CDR3 length: 15 amino acids. V gave up 2 bases and J gave up 4 bases, with 11 bases separating them. CDR1 and CDR2 (germline): MNHNS, SASEGT.

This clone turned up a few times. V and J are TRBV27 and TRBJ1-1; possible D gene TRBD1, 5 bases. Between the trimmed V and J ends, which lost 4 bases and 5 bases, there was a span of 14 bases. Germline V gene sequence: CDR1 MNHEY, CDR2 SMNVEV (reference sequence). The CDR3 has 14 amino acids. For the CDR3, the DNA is TGTGCCAGCAGTTCCTTAGGGAAGGGGACTGAAGCTTTCTTT. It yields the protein CASSSLGKGTEAFF.

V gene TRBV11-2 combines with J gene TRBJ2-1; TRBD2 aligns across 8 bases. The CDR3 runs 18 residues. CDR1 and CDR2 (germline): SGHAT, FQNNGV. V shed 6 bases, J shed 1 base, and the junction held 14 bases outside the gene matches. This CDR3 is CASRLTGREEESYNEQFF. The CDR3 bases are TGTGCCAGCAGACTGACGGGGCGGGAGGAGGAATCCTACAATGAGCAGTTCTTC.

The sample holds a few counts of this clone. The DNA for the CDR3 is TGTGCCAGCTCACCAAGGACAGGGTCGAACACCGGGGAGCTGTTTTTT. Its translation is CASSPRTGSNTGELFF. The chain employs TRBV18 and TRBJ2-2, with 8 bases fitting TRBD1. This CDR3 has 16 amino acids. With V trimmed by 2 bases and J by 0 bases, 2 bases remained unmatched. Per the germline V gene, CDR1 is KGHSH and CDR2 is LQKENI.

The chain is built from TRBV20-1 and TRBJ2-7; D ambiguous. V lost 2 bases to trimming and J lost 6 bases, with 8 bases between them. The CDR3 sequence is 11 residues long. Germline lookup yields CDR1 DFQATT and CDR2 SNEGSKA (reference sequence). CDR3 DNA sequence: TGCAGTGCTAGAATACCCCTCGAGCAGTACTTC. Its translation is CSARIPLEQYF.

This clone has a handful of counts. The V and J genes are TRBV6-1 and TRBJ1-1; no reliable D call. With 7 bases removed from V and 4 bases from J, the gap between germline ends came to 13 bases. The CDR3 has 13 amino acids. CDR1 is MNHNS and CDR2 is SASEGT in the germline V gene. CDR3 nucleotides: TGTGCCAGCACCCCCAGTCGGGGCACTGAAGCTTTCTTT. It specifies CASTPSRGTEAFF.

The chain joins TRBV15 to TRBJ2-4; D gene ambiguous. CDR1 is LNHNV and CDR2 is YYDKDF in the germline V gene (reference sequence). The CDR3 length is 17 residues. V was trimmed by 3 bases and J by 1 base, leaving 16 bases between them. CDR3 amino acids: CATSSERLGPAKNIQYF. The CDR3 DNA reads TGTGCCACCAGCAGCGAGCGTTTGGGTCCCGCCAAAAACATTCAGTACTTC.

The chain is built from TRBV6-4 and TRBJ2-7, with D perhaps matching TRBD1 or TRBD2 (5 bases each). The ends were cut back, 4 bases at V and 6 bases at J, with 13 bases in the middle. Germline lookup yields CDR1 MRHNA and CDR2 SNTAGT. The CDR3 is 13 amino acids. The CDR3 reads CASSAQWGTEQYF. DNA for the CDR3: TGTGCCAGCAGTGCCCAATGGGGGACCGAGCAGTACTTC.